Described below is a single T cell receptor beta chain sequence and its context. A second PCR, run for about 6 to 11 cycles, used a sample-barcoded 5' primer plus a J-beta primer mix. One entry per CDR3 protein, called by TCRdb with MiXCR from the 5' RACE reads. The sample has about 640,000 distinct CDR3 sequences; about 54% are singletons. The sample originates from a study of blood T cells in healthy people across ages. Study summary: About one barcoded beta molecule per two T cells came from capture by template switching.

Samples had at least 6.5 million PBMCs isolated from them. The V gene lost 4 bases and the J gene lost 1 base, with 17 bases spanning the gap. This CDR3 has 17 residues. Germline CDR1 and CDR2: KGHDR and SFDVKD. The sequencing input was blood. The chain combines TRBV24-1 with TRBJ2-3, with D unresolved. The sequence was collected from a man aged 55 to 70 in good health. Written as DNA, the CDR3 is TGTGCCACCAGTGACCCGACCTGGGCCCGGGGCACAGATACGCAGTATTTT. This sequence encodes CATSDPTWARGTDTQYF.